The clone carrying this TCR beta chain has just a few counts. This entry belongs to a study of blood T cell repertoires in COVID-19. Authors' data handling: The assay estimated nucleated cells by amplifying reference gene primers. Clones were sequenced by immunoSEQ multiplex PCR, and TCRdb holds only the in-frame ones, with some missing. V and J calls and clone size are given by that table; D and trimming were obtained from the DNA. The sample lists about 82,000 clones; around 85% were seen once. The CDR3 has 17 amino acids. Germline lookup yields CDR1 SGHDT and CDR2 YYEEEE. V gave up 4 bases and J gave up 1 base; unmatched junction bases: 11.

This chain joins TRBV5-6 and TRBJ1-1; TRBD1 matches 9 bases. The source of this sequence is a man older than 75 with active or convalescent COVID-19. The sample comprised peripheral blood. CDR3 region: CASSKVTGGSTNTEAFF. The CDR3 coding sequence is TGTGCCAGCAGCAAGGTCACAGGGGGCTCTACGAACACTGAAGCTTTCTTT.